The entry below describes one T cell receptor (beta chain). Its target is not known. The data derive from a study of memory CD4+ T cells and cytomegalovirus serostatus. At the level of the study: Donors were healthy Belgian adults, some 10 CMV seropositive and 20 to 25 seronegative. Study-wide points: About 40% of the roughly 150 known CMV-associated TCRbeta sequences appeared in CD4+ memory.

Source study methods: After removing out-of-frame reads, around 2,100,000 distinct TCRbeta sequences remained. Libraries were prepared by immunoSEQ multiplex PCR; TCRdb keeps only in-frame clonotypes and omits some of them. That table is the source of V, J and clone size, and D and trimming were worked out from the DNA. The sample lists 46,000 or so clones; roughly 78% were seen once. The sort gate was single viable CD3+CD4+CD8-CD45RO+ cells for memory CD4+ T cells. The CDR3 is 16 residues long. Germline CDR1 reads LGHNA; CDR2 reads YNFKEQ. V shed 1 base and J 4 bases; nucleotides not matched to a gene: 9.

V is TRBV4-2 and J is TRBJ1-2, with TRBD1 matching 7 bases. The source of this sequence is an adult in good health and CMV-seronegative. Sequencing input: memory CD4+ T cells from blood. The CDR3 DNA reads as TGTGCCAGCAGCCAAGTCAGGGGGAGCGGCCTCTATGGCTACACCTTC. It encodes CASSQVRGSGLYGYTF.